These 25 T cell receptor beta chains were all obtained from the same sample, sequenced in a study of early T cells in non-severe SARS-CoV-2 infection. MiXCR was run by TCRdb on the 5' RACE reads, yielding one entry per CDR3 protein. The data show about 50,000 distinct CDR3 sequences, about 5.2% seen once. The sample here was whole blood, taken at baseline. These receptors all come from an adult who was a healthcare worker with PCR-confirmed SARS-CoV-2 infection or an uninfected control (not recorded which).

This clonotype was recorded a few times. DNA of the CDR3: TGTGCCAGCACGACGGTGCACACAGATACGCAGTATTTT. It translates to CASTTVHTDTQYF. This sequence joins TRBV27 and TRBJ2-3, with D uncertain. V gave up 7 bases and J gave up 2 bases, with 10 bases separating them. Germline V gene lookup returns CDR1 MNHEY and CDR2 SMNVEV (reference sequence). The CDR3 has 13 amino acids.

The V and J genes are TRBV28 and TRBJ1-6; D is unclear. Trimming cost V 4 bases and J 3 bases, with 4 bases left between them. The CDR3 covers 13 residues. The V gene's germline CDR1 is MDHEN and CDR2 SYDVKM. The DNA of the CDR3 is TGTGCCAGCAGTTCGGACTATAATTCACCCCTCCACTTT. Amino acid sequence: CASSSDYNSPLHF.

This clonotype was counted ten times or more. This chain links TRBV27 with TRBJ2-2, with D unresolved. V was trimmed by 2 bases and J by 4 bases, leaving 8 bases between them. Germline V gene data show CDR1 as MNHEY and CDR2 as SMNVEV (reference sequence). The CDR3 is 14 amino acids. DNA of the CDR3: TGTGCCAGCAGTTTACGTACCCTCACCGGGGAGCTGTTTTTT. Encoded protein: CASSLRTLTGELFF.

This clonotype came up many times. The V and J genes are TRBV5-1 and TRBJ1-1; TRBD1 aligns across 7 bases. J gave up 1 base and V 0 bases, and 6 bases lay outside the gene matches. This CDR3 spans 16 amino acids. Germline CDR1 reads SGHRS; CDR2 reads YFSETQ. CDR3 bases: TGCGCCAGCAGCTTGGACAGGGGTGCCTCGAACACTGAAGCTTTCTTT. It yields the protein CASSLDRGASNTEAFF.

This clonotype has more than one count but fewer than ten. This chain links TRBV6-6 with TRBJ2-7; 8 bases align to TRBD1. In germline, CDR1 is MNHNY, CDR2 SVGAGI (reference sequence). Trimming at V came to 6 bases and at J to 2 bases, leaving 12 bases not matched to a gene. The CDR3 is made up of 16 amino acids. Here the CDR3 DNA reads TGTGCCAGCAGCTCCCTTCCGGGACAGGTTGCCTACGAGCAGTACTTC. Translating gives CASSSLPGQVAYEQYF.

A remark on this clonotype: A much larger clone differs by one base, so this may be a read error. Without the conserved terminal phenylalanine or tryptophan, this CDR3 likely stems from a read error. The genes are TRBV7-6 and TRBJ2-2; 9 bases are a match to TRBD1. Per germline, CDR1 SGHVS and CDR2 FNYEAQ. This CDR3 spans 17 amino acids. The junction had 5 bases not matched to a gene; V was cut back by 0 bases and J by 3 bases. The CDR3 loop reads CASSLAGQGSYTGELFS. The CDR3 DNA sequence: TGTGCCAGCAGCTTAGCGGGACAGGGATCTTACACCGGGGAGCTGTTTTCT.

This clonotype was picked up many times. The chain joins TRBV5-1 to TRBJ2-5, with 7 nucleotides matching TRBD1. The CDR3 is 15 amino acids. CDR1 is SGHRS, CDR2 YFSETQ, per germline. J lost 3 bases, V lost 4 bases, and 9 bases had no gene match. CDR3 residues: CASSLQPGTEETQYF. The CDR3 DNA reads TGCGCCAGCAGCCTCCAGCCCGGGACAGAAGAGACCCAGTACTTC.

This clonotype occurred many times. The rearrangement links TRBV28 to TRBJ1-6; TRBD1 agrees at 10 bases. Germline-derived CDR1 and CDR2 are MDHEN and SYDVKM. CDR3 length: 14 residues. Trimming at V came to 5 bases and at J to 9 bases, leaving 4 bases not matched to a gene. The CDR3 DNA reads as TGTGCCAGCAGTGAGACAGGGGGCGGTTCACCCCTCCACTTT. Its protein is CASSETGGGSPLHF.

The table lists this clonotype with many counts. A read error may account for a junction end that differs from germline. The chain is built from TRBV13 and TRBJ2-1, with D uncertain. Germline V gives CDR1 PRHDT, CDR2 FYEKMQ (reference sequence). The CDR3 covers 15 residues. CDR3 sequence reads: CASSLGSRYYNEQLF. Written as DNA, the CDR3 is TGTGCCAGCAGCTTGGGGTCGCGGTACTACAATGAGCAGCTCTTC.

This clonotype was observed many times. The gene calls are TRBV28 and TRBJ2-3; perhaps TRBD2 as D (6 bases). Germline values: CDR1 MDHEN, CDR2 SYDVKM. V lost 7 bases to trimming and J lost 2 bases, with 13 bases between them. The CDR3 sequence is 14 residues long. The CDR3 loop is CASTGGWVTDTQYF. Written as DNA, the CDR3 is TGTGCCAGCACCGGAGGGTGGGTCACAGATACGCAGTATTTT.

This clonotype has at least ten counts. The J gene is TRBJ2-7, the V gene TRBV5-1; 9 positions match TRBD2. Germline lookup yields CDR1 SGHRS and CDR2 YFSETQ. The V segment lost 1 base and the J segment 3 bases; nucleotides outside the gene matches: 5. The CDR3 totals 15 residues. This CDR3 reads CASSLQAGGVYEQYF. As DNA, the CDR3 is TGCGCCAGCAGCTTGCAAGCGGGAGGAGTCTACGAGCAGTACTTC.

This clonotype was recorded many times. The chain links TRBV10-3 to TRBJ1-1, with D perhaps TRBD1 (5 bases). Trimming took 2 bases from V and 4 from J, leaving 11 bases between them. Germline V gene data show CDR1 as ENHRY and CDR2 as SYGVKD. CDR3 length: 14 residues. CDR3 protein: CAISELGTGTEAFF. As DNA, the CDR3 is TGTGCCATCAGTGAGCTAGGGACTGGCACTGAAGCTTTCTTT.

The CDR3 protein is CASSLSAGRANYGYTF. The DNA of the CDR3 is TGTGCCAGCAGTTTATCTGCCGGGAGAGCTAACTATGGCTACACCTTC. The chain joins TRBV27 to TRBJ1-2; D remains ambiguous. The CDR3 covers 16 residues. CDR1 and CDR2 from the germline V gene are MNHEY and SMNVEV (reference sequence). Trimming took 0 bases from V and 0 from J, leaving 11 bases between them.

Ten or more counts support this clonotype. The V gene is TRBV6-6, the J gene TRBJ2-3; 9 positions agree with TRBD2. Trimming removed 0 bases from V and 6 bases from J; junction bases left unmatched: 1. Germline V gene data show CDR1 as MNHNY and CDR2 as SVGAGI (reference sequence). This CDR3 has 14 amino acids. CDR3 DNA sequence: TGTGCCAGCAGTTACTCGAGCGGGGGGGATACGCAGTATTTT. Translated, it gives CASSYSSGGDTQYF.

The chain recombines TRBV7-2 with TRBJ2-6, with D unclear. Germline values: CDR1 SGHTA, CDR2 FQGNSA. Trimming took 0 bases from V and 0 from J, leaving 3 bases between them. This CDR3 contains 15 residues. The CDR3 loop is CASSLAFSGANVLTF. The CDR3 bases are TGTGCCAGCAGCTTAGCGTTCTCTGGGGCCAACGTCCTGACTTTC.

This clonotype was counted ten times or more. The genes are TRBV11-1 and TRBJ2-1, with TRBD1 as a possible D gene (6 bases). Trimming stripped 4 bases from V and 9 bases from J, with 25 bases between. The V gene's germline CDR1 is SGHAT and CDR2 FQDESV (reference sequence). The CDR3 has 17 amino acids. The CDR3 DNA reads TGTGCCAGCAGCTCCGTCCGAGTGGGGGCCTTTTATAGTGAGCAGTTCTTC. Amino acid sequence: CASSSVRVGAFYSEQFF.

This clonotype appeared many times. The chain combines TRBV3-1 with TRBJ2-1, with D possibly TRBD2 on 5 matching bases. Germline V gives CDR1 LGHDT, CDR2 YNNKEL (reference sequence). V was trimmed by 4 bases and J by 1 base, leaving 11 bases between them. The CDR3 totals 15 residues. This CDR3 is CASSPRSGSYNEQFF. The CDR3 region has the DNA TGTGCCAGCAGCCCCCGATCGGGATCCTACAATGAGCAGTTCTTC.

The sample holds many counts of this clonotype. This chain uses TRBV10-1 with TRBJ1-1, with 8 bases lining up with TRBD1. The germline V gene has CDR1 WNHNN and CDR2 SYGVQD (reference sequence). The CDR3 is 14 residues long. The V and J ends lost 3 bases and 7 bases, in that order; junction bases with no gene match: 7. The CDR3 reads CASSDNGQGIEAFF. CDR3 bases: TGCGCCAGCAGTGACAATGGACAGGGAATTGAAGCTTTCTTT.

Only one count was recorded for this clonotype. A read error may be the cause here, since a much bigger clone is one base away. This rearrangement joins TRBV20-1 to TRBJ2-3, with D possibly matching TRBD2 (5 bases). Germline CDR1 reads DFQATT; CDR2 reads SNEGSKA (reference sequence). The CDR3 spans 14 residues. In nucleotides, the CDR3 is TGCTGTGCTAGAAGCCTCGGGGTCGCAGATACGCAGTATTTT. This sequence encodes CCARSLGVADTQYF.

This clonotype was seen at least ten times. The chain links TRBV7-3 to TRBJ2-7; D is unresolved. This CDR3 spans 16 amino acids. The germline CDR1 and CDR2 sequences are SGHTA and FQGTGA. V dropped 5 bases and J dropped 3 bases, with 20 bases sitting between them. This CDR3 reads CASSPASGNPLYEQYF. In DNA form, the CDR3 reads TGTGCCAGCAGCCCGGCGAGTGGGAATCCACTCTACGAGCAGTACTTC.

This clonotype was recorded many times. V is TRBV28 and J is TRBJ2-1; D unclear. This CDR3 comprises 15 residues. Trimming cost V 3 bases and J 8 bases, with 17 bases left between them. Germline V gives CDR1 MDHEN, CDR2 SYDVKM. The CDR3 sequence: CASSFWIIGSDEQFF. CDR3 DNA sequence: TGTGCCAGCAGTTTTTGGATCATAGGCAGCGATGAGCAGTTCTTC.

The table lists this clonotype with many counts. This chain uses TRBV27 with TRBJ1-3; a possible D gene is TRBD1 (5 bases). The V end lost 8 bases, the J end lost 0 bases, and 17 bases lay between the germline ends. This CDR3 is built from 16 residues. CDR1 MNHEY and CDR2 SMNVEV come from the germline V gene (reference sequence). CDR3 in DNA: TGTGCCAGCCGGGCGTGGGGGGGTAACTCTGGAAACACCATATATTTT. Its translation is CASRAWGGNSGNTIYF.

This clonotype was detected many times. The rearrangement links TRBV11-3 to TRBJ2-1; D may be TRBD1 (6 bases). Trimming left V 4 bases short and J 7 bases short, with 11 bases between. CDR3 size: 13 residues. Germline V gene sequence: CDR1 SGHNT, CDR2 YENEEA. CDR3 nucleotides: TGTGCCAGCAGCTCCTCACAGGGTAATGAGCAGTTCTTC. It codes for CASSSSQGNEQFF.

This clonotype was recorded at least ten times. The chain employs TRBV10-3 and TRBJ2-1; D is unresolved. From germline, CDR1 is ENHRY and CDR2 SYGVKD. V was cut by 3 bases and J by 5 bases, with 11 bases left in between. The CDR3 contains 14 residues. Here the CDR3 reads CAISDLGPHNEQFF. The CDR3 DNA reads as TGTGCCATCAGTGATCTGGGCCCCCACAATGAGCAGTTCTTC.

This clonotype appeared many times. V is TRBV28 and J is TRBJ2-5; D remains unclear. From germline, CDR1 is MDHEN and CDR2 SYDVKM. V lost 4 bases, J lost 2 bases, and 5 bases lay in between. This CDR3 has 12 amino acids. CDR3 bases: TGTGCCAGCAGTTCAATACAAGAGACCCAGTACTTC. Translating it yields CASSSIQETQYF.